The 17 T cell receptor beta chains below come from one sample, sequenced in a study of regulatory T cells in long-lasting Graves disease. Time point given: newly diagnosed GD, antithyroid drugs for less than 3 months. RNA from PBMCs was the source of the TCR library. Building the TCR beta libraries relied on iRepertoire HTBI primers, and CDR3 regions underwent Arm-PCR. MiXCR, applied by TCRdb to the multiplex PCR reads, yields one record per CDR3 protein. Counted here are about 450,000 distinct CDR3 sequences, 16% occurring once; the ten biggest clones make up around 10%. These data were also reused for a study on T cells in Graves' hyperthyroidism and ophthalmopathy.

Source: peripheral blood mononuclear cells (PBMCs), taken at new diagnosis, from a patient treated with antithyroid drugs. The receptors come from a woman aged 25 to 39 with Graves disease.

This clonotype was seen more than once but under ten times. This clone may be a read error of a much larger clone one base away. V is TRBV7-8 and J is TRBJ1-1; D is ambiguous. The CDR3 has 12 residues. Germline CDR1 is SGHVS and CDR2 is FQNEAQ. This CDR3 is CASSLAPNEVFF. The CDR3 DNA follows: TGTGCCAGCAGCTTAGCGCCTAATGAAGTTTTCTTT.

This clonotype was seen many times. The chain recombines TRBV5-1 with TRBJ2-1; perhaps TRBD2 as D (5 bases). CDR3 size: 14 residues. Trimming stripped 4 bases from V and 3 bases from J, with 11 bases between. Germline V gives CDR1 SGHRS, CDR2 YFSETQ. The CDR3 loop reads CASSESGIYNEQFF. The CDR3 nucleotides are TGCGCCAGCAGCGAAAGCGGAATCTACAATGAGCAGTTCTTC.

This clonotype has a handful of counts. The rearrangement joins TRBV4-2 to TRBJ2-3; D possibly corresponds to TRBD2 (6 bases). In germline, CDR1 is LGHNA, CDR2 YNFKEQ. Trimming stripped 6 bases from V and 1 base from J, with 11 bases between. The CDR3 length is 14 residues. CDR3 in DNA: TGTGCCAGCAGACTAGCTCTCGGCACAGATACGCAGTATTTT. This codes for CASRLALGTDTQYF.

The rearrangement uses TRBV4-2 and TRBJ2-7; D gene uncertain. Trimming stripped 2 bases from V and 3 bases from J, with 17 bases between. This CDR3 has 16 residues. Germline lookup yields CDR1 LGHNA and CDR2 YNFKEQ. For the CDR3, the DNA is TGTGCCAGCAGCCAACGTCTGAGCCTCGACATCTACGAGCAGTACTTC. This sequence encodes CASSQRLSLDIYEQYF.

About this clonotype: A much more abundant neighbour one base away suggests this may be a read error. The gene calls are TRBV2 and TRBJ1-5, with 7 bases aligning to TRBD1. This CDR3 comprises 17 residues. CDR1 is SNHLY, CDR2 FYNNEI, per germline. The CDR3 DNA follows: TGTGCCAGCAGCTCGCCGACAGGGTCCCCATTCAATCAGCCCCATCATTTT. Residues: CASSSPTGSPFNQPHHF.

This clonotype was detected many times. This chain joins TRBV20-1 and TRBJ1-1; D gene ambiguous. V was pared by 3 bases and J by 1 base, with 9 bases between. Germline V gene data show CDR1 as DFQATT and CDR2 as SNEGSKA (reference sequence). The CDR3 is 13 amino acids. The CDR3 nucleotides read TGCAGTGCTAGCGACGGAACGAACACTGAAGCTTTCTTT. This sequence encodes CSASDGTNTEAFF.

This clonotype was picked up many times. This chain joins TRBV7-2 and TRBJ2-5; TRBD2 matches at 8 bases. The CDR3 has 15 residues. Germline V gene sequence: CDR1 SGHTA, CDR2 FQGNSA. V lost 0 bases to trimming and J lost 6 bases; unmatched junction nucleotides: 6. The CDR3 is CASSLAREAGKTQYF. As DNA, the CDR3 is TGTGCCAGCAGCTTAGCGCGGGAGGCGGGGAAGACCCAGTACTTC.

This clonotype was seen at least ten times. The chain has TRBV29-1 and TRBJ1-4; tentative D call: TRBD1 (6 bases). The CDR3 is 14 residues long. Per the germline V gene, CDR1 is SQVTM and CDR2 is ANQGSEA. V lost 2 bases, J lost 8 bases, and 15 bases lay in between. The CDR3: CSVEWPLDSEKLFF. The DNA of the CDR3 is TGCAGCGTTGAATGGCCCCTGGACAGCGAAAAACTGTTTTTT.

The sample holds many counts of this clonotype. The chain couples TRBV29-1 to TRBJ2-7; D gene unclear. V lost 7 bases to trimming and J lost 3 bases, with 16 bases between them. The CDR3 has 13 amino acids. Germline CDR1 reads SQVTM; CDR2 reads ANQGSEA. The CDR3 reads CSGAVGLGYEQYF. The CDR3 DNA follows: TGCAGCGGTGCAGTAGGGTTGGGCTACGAGCAGTACTTC.

This clonotype was counted at least ten times. This chain connects TRBV12-3 or TRBV12-4 to TRBJ2-7, with a weak D call TRBD2 (10 bases). The CDR3 is 20 amino acids. The ends were cut back, 4 bases at V and 5 bases at J, with 33 bases in the middle. CDR3 amino acids: CASSSTGGRGSGRYLHEQYF. The CDR3 nucleotides read TGTGCCAGCAGTTCAACAGGGGGCAGGGGTAGCGGGAGGTACCTCCACGAGCAGTACTTC.

This clonotype came up many times. An end of the junction differs from the germline gene, which may be a read error. V usage is TRBV30 and J usage is TRBJ2-7; 7 bases line up with TRBD1. Germline CDR1 is GTSNPN and CDR2 is SVGIG (reference sequence). CDR3 length: 12 residues. This CDR3 reads CAWSVRSVGTVF. In DNA, the CDR3 is TGTGCCTGGAGTGTACGTTCGGTTGGGACAGTCTTC.

This clonotype was recorded many times. V is TRBV24-1 and J is TRBJ2-1; no definite D call. There are 17 residues in the CDR3. Germline V lookup: CDR1 KGHDR, CDR2 SFDVKD. V was trimmed by 4 bases and J by 6 bases, leaving 21 bases between them. CDR3: CATSDSTYGRLPNEQFF. CDR3 DNA: TGTGCCACCAGTGACTCAACTTATGGACGACTCCCCAATGAGCAGTTCTTC.

The gene calls are TRBV7-9 and TRBJ1-2, with a possible D match to TRBD1 (6 bases). Germline CDR1 SEHNR, CDR2 FQNEAQ (reference sequence). There are 16 residues in the CDR3. V was trimmed by 5 bases and J by 0 bases, leaving 16 bases between them. The CDR3 spells CASSEPGQKANYGYTF. The DNA for the CDR3 is TGTGCCAGCAGCGAACCTGGACAGAAGGCTAACTATGGCTACACCTTC.

The chain uses TRBV6-2 or TRBV6-3 and TRBJ2-1; no firm D call. The CDR3 is 13 residues long. V lost 2 bases to trimming and J lost 5 bases, with 7 bases between them. Germline lookup yields CDR1 MNHEY and CDR2 SVGEGT. This CDR3 reads CASSYVLDNEQFF. The CDR3 DNA reads as TGTGCCAGCAGTTACGTTCTGGACAATGAGCAGTTCTTC.

This clonotype came up many times. The chain couples TRBV28 to TRBJ1-1; TRBD1 matches at 8 bases. Germline CDR1 is MDHEN and CDR2 is SYDVKM. The CDR3 consists of 16 residues. V lost 6 bases, J lost 4 bases, and 13 bases stayed unmatched. DNA for the CDR3: TGTGCCAGCAGCCTAAGGCAGGCAGGGGGCCGCACTGAAGCTTTCTTT. This translates into CASSLRQAGGRTEAFF.

The chain employs TRBV13 and TRBJ1-4; D gene unclear. V was trimmed by 4 bases and J by 10 bases, leaving 10 bases between them. Germline V gives CDR1 PRHDT, CDR2 FYEKMQ (reference sequence). The CDR3 is made up of 12 amino acids. CDR3 nucleotide sequence: TGTGCCAGCAGCTCCACCGGTGGAAAACTGTTTTTT. Its protein is CASSSTGGKLFF.

The DNA of the CDR3 is TGTGCCAGCAGCCAAGACAGGGAGAACACCGGGGAGCTGTTTTTT. This gives the protein CASSQDRENTGELFF. The V call is TRBV4-2, the J call TRBJ2-2; D is perhaps TRBD1 (5 bases). The V gene's germline CDR1 is LGHNA and CDR2 YNFKEQ. The CDR3 totals 15 residues. The V gene lost 0 bases and the J gene lost 1 base, with 6 bases spanning the gap.